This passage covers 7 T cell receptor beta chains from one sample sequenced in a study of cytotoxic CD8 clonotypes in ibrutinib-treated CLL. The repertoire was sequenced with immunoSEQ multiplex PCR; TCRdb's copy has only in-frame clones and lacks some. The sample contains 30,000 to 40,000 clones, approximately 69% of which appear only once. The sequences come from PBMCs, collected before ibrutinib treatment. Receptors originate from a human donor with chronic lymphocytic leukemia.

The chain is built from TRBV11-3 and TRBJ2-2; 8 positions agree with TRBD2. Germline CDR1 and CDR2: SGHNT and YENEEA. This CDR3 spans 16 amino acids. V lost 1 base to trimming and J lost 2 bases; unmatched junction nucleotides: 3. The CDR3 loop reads CASSLGVAGNTGELFF. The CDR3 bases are TGTGCCAGCAGCTTAGGGGTAGCGGGAAACACCGGGGAGCTGTTTTTT.

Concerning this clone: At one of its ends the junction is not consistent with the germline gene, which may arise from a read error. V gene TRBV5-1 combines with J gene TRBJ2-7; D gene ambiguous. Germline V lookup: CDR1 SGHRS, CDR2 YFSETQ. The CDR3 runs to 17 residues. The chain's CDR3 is CASSRRMTGSPFSELYF. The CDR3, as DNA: TGCGCCAGCAGCCGAAGGATGACCGGGTCGCCTTTTTCCGAGCTGTACTTC.

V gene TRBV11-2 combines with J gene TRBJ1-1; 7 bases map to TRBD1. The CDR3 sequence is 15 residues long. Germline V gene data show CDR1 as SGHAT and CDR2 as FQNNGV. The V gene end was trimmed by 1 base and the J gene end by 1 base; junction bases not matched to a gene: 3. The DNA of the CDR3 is TGTGCCAGCAGCTTAGGCAGGGGGGGGAACACTGAAGCTTTCTTT. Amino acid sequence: CASSLGRGGNTEAFF. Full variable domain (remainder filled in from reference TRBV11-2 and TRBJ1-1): EAGVAQSPRYKIIEKRQSVAFWCNPISGHATLYWYQQILGQGPKLLIQFQNNGVVDDSQLPKDRFSAERLKGVDSTLKIQPAKLEDSAVYLCASSLGRGGNTEAFFGQGTRLTVV.

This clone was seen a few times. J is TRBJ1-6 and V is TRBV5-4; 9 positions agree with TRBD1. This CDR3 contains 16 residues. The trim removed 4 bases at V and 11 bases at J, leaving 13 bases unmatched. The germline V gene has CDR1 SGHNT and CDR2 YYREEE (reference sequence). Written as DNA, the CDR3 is TGTGCCAGCAGCCAGAGATCGGGGACAGGGTTCGCACCCCTCCACTTT. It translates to CASSQRSGTGFAPLHF.

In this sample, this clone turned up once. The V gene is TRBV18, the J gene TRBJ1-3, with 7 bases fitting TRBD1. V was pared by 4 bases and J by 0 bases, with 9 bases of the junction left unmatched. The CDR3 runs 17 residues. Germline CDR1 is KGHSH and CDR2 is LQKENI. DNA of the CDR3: TGTGCCAGCTCACTAGCAGGGGGAAACCCCTCTGGAAACACCATATATTTT. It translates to CASSLAGGNPSGNTIYF.

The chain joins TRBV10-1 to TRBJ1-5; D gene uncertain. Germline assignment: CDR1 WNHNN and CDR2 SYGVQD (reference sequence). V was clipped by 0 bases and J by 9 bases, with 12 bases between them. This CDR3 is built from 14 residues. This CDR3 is CASSESAGRRPQHF. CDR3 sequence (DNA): TGCGCCAGCAGTGAGTCGGCAGGCCGACGGCCCCAGCATTTT.

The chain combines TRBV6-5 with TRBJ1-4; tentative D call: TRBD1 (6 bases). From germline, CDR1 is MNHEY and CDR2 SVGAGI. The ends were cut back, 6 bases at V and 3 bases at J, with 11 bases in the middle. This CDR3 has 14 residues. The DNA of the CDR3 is TGTGCCAGCAGCTTCGGGACATCTAATGAAAAACTGTTTTTT. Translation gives CASSFGTSNEKLFF.